This T cell receptor (beta chain) was recovered during a study of vaccination effects on CD4 cells after COVID-19. In the study overall: Following the second dose by a median of 72 days, the post-vaccine samples were obtained. Findings and limits, study-wide: Relatively few convalescent patients took part in the study, which had no early post-infection timepoints.

Note on this clone: What it binds is not known.

Measured with immunoSEQ multiplex PCR; TCRdb has only the in-frame clones, and not every one. In the table there are approximately 47,000 clones, 70% of which are singletons. Following culture for around 10 days, CD4+ T cells were isolated. BNT162b2 vaccine or mRNA-1273 vaccine was given to participants in two doses. All vaccine recipients tested negative for nucleocapsid antibodies and had never contracted SARS-CoV-2 infection. The sample here was CD4+ T cells from PBMCs cultured without peptide, taken after COVID-19 vaccination. The source is a human donor who received a COVID-19 vaccine.

The CDR3 spells CASRPGGGRGLGYTF. The CDR3 nucleotides are TGTGCCAGTAGGCCCGGGGGTGGCAGGGGGCTTGGCTACACCTTC. This chain links TRBV19 with TRBJ1-2; 8 bases align to TRBD1. This CDR3 contains 15 residues. Germline values: CDR1 LNHDA, CDR2 SQIVND (reference sequence). The V segment lost 6 bases and the J segment 7 bases; nucleotides outside the gene matches: 13.